The clone carrying this T cell receptor (beta chain) occurred a few times. The data derive from a study of radiotherapy plus CTLA-4 blockade in lung cancer. The method was immunoSEQ multiplex PCR; TCRdb's version includes in-frame clones alone and lacks a portion of them. The sample consists of tens of thousands of clones, 85% to 90% of them appearing once. Looked up from germline, CDR1 is SGHTA and CDR2 is FQGNSA. V was pared by 6 bases and J by 4 bases, with 9 bases between. The CDR3 length is 12 residues. The sample was peripheral blood, taken from a patient treated with radiotherapy plus ipilimumab. The sequence derives from a human donor with non-small cell lung cancer who had stable disease on radiotherapy plus ipilimumab. This sequence joins TRBV7-2 and TRBJ1-2; D might be TRBD1 (6 bases). The CDR3 DNA is TGTGCCAGCAGTGGGACAAGCTATGGCTACACCTTC. Protein product: CASSGTSYGYTF.